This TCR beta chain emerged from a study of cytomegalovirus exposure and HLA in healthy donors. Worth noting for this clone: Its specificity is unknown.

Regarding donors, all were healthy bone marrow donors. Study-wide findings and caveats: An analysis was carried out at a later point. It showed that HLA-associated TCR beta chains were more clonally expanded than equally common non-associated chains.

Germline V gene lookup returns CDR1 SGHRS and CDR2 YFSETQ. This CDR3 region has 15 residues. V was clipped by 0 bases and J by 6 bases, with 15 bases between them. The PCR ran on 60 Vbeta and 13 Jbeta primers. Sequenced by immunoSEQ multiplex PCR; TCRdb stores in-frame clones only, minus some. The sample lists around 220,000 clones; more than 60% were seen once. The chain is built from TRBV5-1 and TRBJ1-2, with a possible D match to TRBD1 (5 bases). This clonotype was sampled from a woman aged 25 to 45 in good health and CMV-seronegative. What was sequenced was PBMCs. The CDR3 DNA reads TGCGCCAGCAGCTTGGCAACGCCCAGGGAAGATGGCTACACCTTC. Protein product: CASSLATPREDGYTF.